The next 26 T cell receptor beta chains were all read from a single sample in a study of vaccination and CD4 T cells after COVID-19. Treatment here: roughly 10-day PBMC culture with coronavirus spike peptide pools or control peptides (ViraFEST assay). Sequencing of DNA taken from cultured CD4+ T cells relied on the Oncomine TCR Beta short-read assay. TCRdb re-analysed the PCR reads in MiXCR, keeping a single row per CDR3 protein. The profile shows 15,000 to 20,000 distinct CDR3 sequences, roughly two fifths of them singletons. Antigens of these TCRs are unknown. Sequenced sample: CD4+ T cells from blood, cultured in vitro. The source is a human donor who had recovered from COVID-19.

This clonotype has just a few counts. This sequence joins TRBV10-2 and TRBJ1-5; D gene unclear. Germline-derived CDR1 and CDR2 are WSHSY and SAAADI. The CDR3 runs to 13 residues. The V end lost 8 bases, the J end lost 5 bases, and 13 bases lay between the germline ends. CDR3 in DNA: TGCGCCAGCGCGGCCCCCCCTTATCAGCCCCAGCATTTT. Translation: CASAAPPYQPQHF.

This clonotype showed up just a few times. The V and J genes are TRBV27 and TRBJ1-1, with 7 bases aligning to TRBD1. The V segment lost 6 bases and the J segment 1 base; nucleotides outside the gene matches: 14. Germline V gene sequence: CDR1 MNHEY, CDR2 SMNVEV (reference sequence). There are 17 residues in the CDR3. The CDR3 DNA reads TGTGCCAGCAGCTCTCTTGGGAGGGGGCGCGGGAACACTGAAGCTTTCTTT. Translated: CASSSLGRGRGNTEAFF.

This clonotype was counted between two and nine times. The rearrangement links TRBV27 to TRBJ2-7; 7 bases line up with TRBD2. V lost 5 bases and J lost 3; bases outside the gene matches: 10. The germline V gene encodes CDR1 MNHEY and CDR2 SMNVEV (reference sequence). CDR3 length: 15 residues. In nucleotides, the CDR3 is TGTGCCAGCAGTACGGCGGGAGATAGGCTCTACGAGCAGTACTTC. Translation: CASSTAGDRLYEQYF.

This clonotype was observed a few times. The rearrangement uses TRBV28 and TRBJ2-3; 14 bases line up with TRBD2. The CDR3 consists of 17 residues. CDR1 is MDHEN, CDR2 SYDVKM, per germline. V lost 3 bases, J lost 9 bases, and 11 bases stayed unmatched. The CDR3: CASSFPAGTSGRRTQYF. Written as DNA, the CDR3 is TGTGCCAGCAGTTTCCCCGCCGGGACTAGCGGGAGAAGGACGCAGTATTTT.

The chain employs TRBV20-1 and TRBJ1-2, with D unresolved. V was trimmed by 2 bases and J by 8 bases, leaving 9 bases between them. CDR3 length: 11 residues. The germline gives CDR1 DFQATT, CDR2 SNEGSKA (reference sequence). The CDR3 coding sequence is TGCAGTGCTAGAAGTGGGATGGGCTACACCTTC. Translated: CSARSGMGYTF.

CDR3 protein: CAISDRLARSYEQYF. The CDR3 DNA is TGTGCCATCAGTGACCGACTAGCGCGGAGCTACGAGCAGTACTTC. This chain links TRBV10-3 with TRBJ2-7; 8 nucleotides match TRBD2. This CDR3 has 15 residues. Trimming took 3 bases from V and 3 from J; bases not matched to a gene: 7. Germline V gives CDR1 ENHRY, CDR2 SYGVKD.

The chain carries TRBV11-2 and TRBJ1-2, with TRBD1 identical over 8 bases. Germline trimming cut 2 bases from V and 4 bases from J; bases unmatched to any gene: 12. The CDR3 has 17 amino acids. Per the germline V gene, CDR1 is SGHAT and CDR2 is FQNNGV. CDR3 sequence reads: CASSLSSRPGGVYGYTF. In DNA form, the CDR3 reads TGTGCCAGCAGCTTATCCTCACGACCAGGGGGCGTCTATGGCTACACCTTC.

This chain uses TRBV2 with TRBJ1-5; D uncertain. Germline V gives CDR1 SNHLY, CDR2 FYNNEI. V gave up 6 bases and J gave up 1 base, with 7 bases separating them. The CDR3 length is 13 residues. CDR3 amino acids: CASRLGSNQPQHF. Written as DNA, the CDR3 is TGTGCCAGCAGGTTGGGGAGCAATCAGCCCCAGCATTTT.

The chain combines TRBV24-1 with TRBJ2-3, with 8 bases identical to TRBD1. Germline V gene lookup returns CDR1 KGHDR and CDR2 SFDVKD. V gave up 8 bases and J gave up 3 bases; unmatched junction bases: 3. The CDR3 totals 13 residues. The CDR3 loop reads CATTDRVTDTQYF. The CDR3 nucleotides read TGTGCCACCACGGACAGGGTGACAGATACGCAGTATTTT.

The V gene is TRBV6-2 or TRBV6-3, the J gene TRBJ2-5; the D is unclear. The V end was cut by 7 bases, the J end by 5 bases, with 8 bases between. The CDR3 runs 11 residues. CDR1 and CDR2 (germline): MNHEY, SVGEGT. The CDR3, as DNA: TGTGCCAGCACCCCTGGGGAGACCCAGTACTTC. This sequence encodes CASTPGETQYF.

This rearrangement joins TRBV27 to TRBJ1-5, with 10 bases fitting TRBD1. J was trimmed by 5 bases and V by 5 bases; bases with no gene match: 3. The germline V gene has CDR1 MNHEY and CDR2 SMNVEV (reference sequence). The CDR3 runs to 14 residues. This chain's CDR3 is CASSRDRGDQPQHF. The CDR3 bases are TGTGCCAGCAGTAGGGACAGGGGCGATCAGCCCCAGCATTTT.

The rearrangement links TRBV12-5 to TRBJ1-1; 9 bases are a match to TRBD1. The V and J ends lost 2 bases and 0 bases, in that order; junction bases with no gene match: 10. Germline V gene lookup returns CDR1 LGHNT and CDR2 FRNRAP. There are 18 residues in the CDR3. CDR3 sequence (DNA): TGTGCTAGTGGTTTGACAGGGGGCGCCAGCCCGATGAACACTGAAGCTTTCTTT. Translated, it gives CASGLTGGASPMNTEAFF.

J is TRBJ1-6 and V is TRBV5-1; no clear D. The CDR3 is 15 residues long. V lost 4 bases and J lost 0, with 8 bases in between. Germline CDR1 is SGHRS and CDR2 is YFSETQ. CDR3 in amino acids: CASSVSSSYNSPLHF. CDR3 coding DNA: TGCGCCAGCAGCGTATCTAGCTCCTATAATTCACCCCTCCACTTT.

This clonotype was seen a handful of times. The chain has TRBV11-3 and TRBJ2-5; 7 bases map to TRBD1. Germline values: CDR1 SGHNT, CDR2 YENEEA. After removal of 2 bases from V and 2 bases from J, the junction contained 8 bases not matched to a gene. This CDR3 region has 16 residues. CDR3 in amino acids: CASSLPRTGRQETQYF. The CDR3 DNA follows: TGTGCCAGCAGCTTACCCCGGACAGGCCGGCAAGAGACCCAGTACTTC.

This clonotype was counted between two and nine times. This sequence joins TRBV7-9 and TRBJ2-3; TRBD1 aligns across 8 bases. Germline V gives CDR1 SEHNR, CDR2 FQNEAQ (reference sequence). The CDR3 is made up of 15 amino acids. V dropped 4 bases and J dropped 3; count of bases not matched to a gene: 6. The CDR3 DNA reads as TGTGCCAGCAGCTCCCGCAGGGGGCTTACAGATACGCAGTATTTT. It is translated as CASSSRRGLTDTQYF.

This clonotype was counted a few times. The chain couples TRBV6-5 to TRBJ2-3; TRBD2 matches at 11 bases. From germline, CDR1 is MNHEY and CDR2 SVGAGI. CDR3 length equals 17 residues. J lost 8 bases, V lost 2 bases, and 12 bases had no gene match. The CDR3 DNA sequence: TGTGCCAGCAGTTACGGGGGTAGCGGGAGGGCCGGGGGTACGCAGTATTTT. It yields the protein CASSYGGSGRAGGTQYF.

This clonotype was seen a few times. The chain couples TRBV7-8 to TRBJ2-5, with D possibly TRBD2 on 6 matching bases. V was shortened by 1 base and J by 7 bases, with 13 bases between the two germline ends. This CDR3 has 14 residues. Germline loops: CDR1 SGHVS, CDR2 FQNEAQ. The CDR3 here is CASSLVRGEGTQYF. The CDR3 DNA sequence: TGTGCCAGCAGCTTAGTTCGCGGGGAAGGGACCCAGTACTTC.

V gene TRBV20-1 combines with J gene TRBJ2-3; TRBD2 agrees at 7 bases. V was pared by 2 bases and J by 5 bases, with 13 bases of the junction left unmatched. From germline, CDR1 is DFQATT and CDR2 SNEGSKA (reference sequence). This CDR3 contains 16 residues. The DNA of the CDR3 is TGCAGTGCTAGATCACCCCGGGGAGGGTTGGGAGATACGCAGTATTTT. This translates into CSARSPRGGLGDTQYF.

This chain links TRBV19 with TRBJ2-7; D not resolved. CDR3 size: 13 residues. Per the germline V gene, CDR1 is LNHDA and CDR2 is SQIVND (reference sequence). V gave up 8 bases and J gave up 6 bases, with 17 bases separating them. CDR3 sequence reads: CASCPAKGVEQYF. The CDR3 coding sequence is TGTGCCAGTTGCCCGGCCAAAGGTGTCGAGCAGTACTTC.

This rearrangement joins TRBV28 to TRBJ2-2; perhaps TRBD2 as D (6 bases). Germline CDR1 MDHEN, CDR2 SYDVKM. The V gene lost 10 bases and the J gene lost 0 bases, with 9 bases spanning the gap. The CDR3 totals 13 residues. CDR3 sequence (DNA): TGTGCCACCGGGACTCCGAACACCGGGGAGCTGTTTTTT. Its protein is CATGTPNTGELFF. The full variable domain, its missing parts supplied by reference TRBV28 and TRBJ2-2, is DVKVTQSSRYLVKRTGEKVFLECVQDMDHENMFWYRQDPGLGLRLIYFSYDVKMKEKGDIPEGYSVSREKKERFSLILESASTNQTSMYLCATGTPNTGELFFGEGSRLTVL.

The chain couples TRBV30 to TRBJ2-5; TRBD1 or TRBD2 may be the D gene (5 bases each). Germline V gene lookup returns CDR1 GTSNPN and CDR2 SVGIG (reference sequence). Trimming took off 4 bases at V and 5 bases at J, with 17 bases between the two ends. This CDR3 contains 14 residues. The CDR3: CAWKGTVLGETQYF. In DNA form, the CDR3 reads TGTGCCTGGAAAGGGACGGTCCTAGGGGAGACCCAGTACTTC.

This rearrangement joins TRBV12-3 or TRBV12-4 to TRBJ2-7; D is possibly TRBD1 (6 bases). CDR3 length: 14 amino acids. Trimming took 5 bases from V and 4 from J, leaving 15 bases between them. This CDR3 is CASSQGSKRYEQYF. The CDR3 nucleotides read TGTGCCAGCAGTCAGGGGAGTAAGAGATACGAGCAGTACTTC.

The rearrangement joins TRBV11-2 to TRBJ2-1; 10 bases agree with TRBD2. Losses at the gene ends were 3 bases for V and 7 bases for J; bases not matched to a gene: 3. CDR3 size: 14 residues. Looked up from germline, CDR1 is SGHAT and CDR2 is FQNNGV. Written as DNA, the CDR3 is TGTGCCAGCAGCTTCCTAGCGGGGGAAAATGAGCAGTTCTTC. Translation gives CASSFLAGENEQFF.

The V call is TRBV27, the J call TRBJ1-5; D remains unclear. The CDR3 contains 13 residues. Per the germline V gene, CDR1 is MNHEY and CDR2 is SMNVEV (reference sequence). Between the trimmed V and J ends, which lost 3 bases and 4 bases, there was a span of 7 bases. The CDR3 sequence: CASSLVYNQPQHF. The CDR3 DNA reads as TGTGCCAGCAGTTTGGTGTATAATCAGCCCCAGCATTTT.

The chain uses TRBV7-2 and TRBJ2-7; D is unresolved. CDR1 and CDR2 (germline): SGHTA, FQGNSA. The CDR3 is made up of 13 amino acids. The ends were cut back, 0 bases at V and 4 bases at J, with 7 bases in the middle. For the CDR3, the DNA is TGTGCCAGCAGCTTAGCCCGGTTGTACGAGCAGTACTTC. Translating gives CASSLARLYEQYF.

The genes are TRBV2 and TRBJ1-2; no definite D call. Looked up from germline, CDR1 is SNHLY and CDR2 is FYNNEI. The CDR3 is 15 residues long. With 2 bases removed from V and 5 bases from J, the gap between germline ends came to 15 bases. CDR3 sequence (DNA): TGTGCCAGCAGTGAATTAGACCCTAGGGCGTATGGCTACACCTTC. This translates into CASSELDPRAYGYTF. The full variable domain, completed using reference TRBV2 and TRBJ1-2, is EPEVTQTPSHQVTQMGQEVILRCVPISNHLYFYWYRQILGQKVEFLVSFYNNEISEKSEIFDDQFSVERPDGSNFTLKIRSTKLEDSAMYFCASSELDPRAYGYTFGSGTRLTVV.